This T cell receptor (beta chain) was identified during a study of CD8 T cells in Susac syndrome. Study-level findings and limits: That the number of individuals in its TCR sequencing and HLA analysis was relatively small was acknowledged by the study.

In the case of this clonotype: What it recognizes is unknown.

Sequencing of TCR beta, carried out with a high-throughput approach, was applied to CD8+ and CD4+ T cells from the blood. TEMRA cells were FACS-enriched, with CD8+ and CD4+ T cells isolated negatively. Random-hexamer reverse transcription was applied to roughly 0.45 to 1 ug RNA. Across 54 Vbeta and 13 Jbeta, TCR beta CDR3 was amplified with immunoSEQ multiplex PCR. TCRdb reanalysed the immunoSEQ multiplex PCR reads using MiXCR and keeps one entry per CDR3 protein. The profile shows about 90,000 distinct CDR3 sequences, around 93% of them singletons. The ends were cut back, 3 bases at V and 6 bases at J, with 11 bases in the middle. The CDR3 covers 13 residues. Per the germline V gene, CDR1 is LNHDA and CDR2 is SQIVND (reference sequence).

The chain couples TRBV19 to TRBJ1-1, with D hard to call. The sequenced sample was CD8+ T cells from PBMCs. This clonotype was sampled from a human donor in good health. Here the CDR3 DNA reads TGTGCCAGTAGTATTGGTGGGAGCCCTGAAGCTTTCTTT. Protein product: CASSIGGSPEAFF. Variable domain in full (rest from reference TRBV19 and TRBJ1-1): DGGITQSPKYLFRKEGQNVTLSCEQNLNHDAMYWYRQDPGQGLRLIYYSQIVNDFQKGDIAEGYSVSREKKESFPLTVTSAQKNPTAFYLCASSIGGSPEAFFGQGTRLTVV.